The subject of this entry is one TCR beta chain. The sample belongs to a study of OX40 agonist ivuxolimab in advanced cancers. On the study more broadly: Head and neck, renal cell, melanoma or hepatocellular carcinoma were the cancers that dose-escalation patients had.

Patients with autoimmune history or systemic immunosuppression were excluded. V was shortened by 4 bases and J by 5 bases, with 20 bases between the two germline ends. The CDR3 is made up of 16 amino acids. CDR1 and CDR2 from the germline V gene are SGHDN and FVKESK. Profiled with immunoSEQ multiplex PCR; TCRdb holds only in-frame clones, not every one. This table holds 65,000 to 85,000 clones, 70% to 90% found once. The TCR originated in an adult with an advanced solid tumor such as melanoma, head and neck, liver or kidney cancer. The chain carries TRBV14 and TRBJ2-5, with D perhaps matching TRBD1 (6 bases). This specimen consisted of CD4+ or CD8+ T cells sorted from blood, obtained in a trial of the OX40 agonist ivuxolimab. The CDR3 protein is CASSRPRQGMWETQYF. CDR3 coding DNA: TGTGCCAGCAGCCGTCCCCGCCAGGGGATGTGGGAGACCCAGTACTTC.